These 28 T cell receptor beta chains were all obtained from the same sample, sequenced in a study of graft-versus-host responses after intestinal transplantation. These receptors have no known antigen. This table comes from immunoSEQ multiplex PCR, and its TCRdb copy is limited to in-frame clones, with some not included. The sample records some 48,000 clones, 85% to 95% being singletons. The specimen comprised unstimulated CD8+ T cells sorted from spleen or lymph node cells, sampled before transplant. The source of these receptors is a human donor who was the organ donor for an intestinal transplant.

The rearrangement uses TRBV7-8 and TRBJ2-5; 11 bases agree with TRBD2. The end of the DNA is better explained by TRBJ2-7, so the J call may be wrong. CDR1 and CDR2 from the germline V gene are SGHVS and FQNEAQ. The length of the CDR3 is 18 residues. The CDR3 sequence: CASSLVPTSGGPVYEQYF. DNA of the CDR3: TGTGCCAGCAGCTTAGTACCCACTAGCGGGGGCCCCGTTTACGAGCAGTACTTC.

J is TRBJ2-3 and V is TRBV7-8, with D possibly matching TRBD1 (5 bases). Between the trimmed V and J ends, which lost 5 bases and 5 bases, there was a span of 17 bases. Germline-derived CDR1 and CDR2 are SGHVS and FQNEAQ. The CDR3 runs to 15 residues. CDR3 nucleotide sequence: TGTGCCAGCAGCCAGGGCCAGGCCGAGAAAGATACGCAGTATTTT. Amino acid sequence: CASSQGQAEKDTQYF.

V usage is TRBV5-6 and J usage is TRBJ2-7, with D tentatively TRBD1 (6 bases). The CDR3 loop spans 13 amino acids. Trimming left V 4 bases short and J 2 bases short, with 10 bases between. The germline gives CDR1 SGHDT, CDR2 YYEEEE. CDR3 sequence: CASSTGQPYEQYF. The CDR3 nucleotides read TGTGCCAGCAGCACCGGACAGCCCTACGAGCAGTACTTC.

The rearrangement links TRBV27 to TRBJ2-2; no firm D call. CDR3 length equals 14 residues. Germline V gene data show CDR1 as MNHEY and CDR2 as SMNVEV (reference sequence). Trimming pared 0 bases from V and 5 bases from J, leaving 7 bases between. Here the CDR3 reads CASSLSPATGELFF. The CDR3 DNA is TGTGCCAGCAGTTTATCCCCGGCTACCGGGGAGCTGTTTTTT.

The chain recombines TRBV5-6 with TRBJ2-7; the match to TRBD1 covers 10 bases. The CDR3 contains 15 residues. Trimming took 2 bases from V and 6 from J; bases not matched to a gene: 8. Germline CDR1 and CDR2: SGHDT and YYEEEE. Written as DNA, the CDR3 is TGTGCCAGCAGCTTAGTGGGACAGGGGTATCGCGAGCAGTACTTC. It is translated as CASSLVGQGYREQYF.

The chain couples TRBV11-2 to TRBJ2-5, with D possibly matching TRBD2 (5 bases). The CDR3 has 17 amino acids. The germline V gene has CDR1 SGHAT and CDR2 FQNNGV. V was shortened by 1 base and J by 2 bases, with 17 bases between the two germline ends. CDR3 nucleotide sequence: TGTGCCAGCAGCTTAGTCATTTCCGGGGATGGACAAGAGACCCAGTACTTC. Its translation: CASSLVISGDGQETQYF.

The table lists this clone with a count of one. The chain carries TRBV5-6 and TRBJ1-1, with a tentative D call TRBD1 (5 bases). V was cut by 0 bases and J by 6 bases, with 9 bases left in between. The CDR3 has 13 amino acids. The V gene's germline CDR1 is SGHDT and CDR2 YYEEEE. The CDR3 spells CASSLGQGAEAFF. DNA of the CDR3: TGTGCCAGCAGCTTGGGGCAGGGCGCTGAAGCTTTCTTT.

The V gene is TRBV6-5, the J gene TRBJ1-2, with a possible D match to TRBD1 (5 bases). Germline V gene lookup returns CDR1 MNHEY and CDR2 SVGAGI. V was cut by 0 bases and J by 8 bases, with 19 bases left in between. This CDR3 has 16 residues. The CDR3 region is CASSYSAGSGYGGYTF. CDR3 bases: TGTGCCAGCAGTTACTCGGCGGGGTCAGGGTATGGAGGCTACACCTTC.

The chain has TRBV28 and TRBJ1-6; 7 bases agree with TRBD1. The CDR3 is made up of 15 amino acids. Germline assignment: CDR1 MDHEN and CDR2 SYDVKM. V shed 5 bases and J 7 bases; nucleotides not matched to a gene: 8. The CDR3 DNA reads as TGTGCCAGCAGTCCTGACGGGACAGCGAATTCACCCCTCCACTTT. It translates to CASSPDGTANSPLHF.

The chain carries TRBV7-9 and TRBJ1-4; 8 positions match TRBD1. The CDR3 length is 16 residues. Germline CDR1 reads SEHNR; CDR2 reads FQNEAQ (reference sequence). The J segment lost 7 bases and the V segment lost 2 bases, leaving 9 bases of the junction unmatched. CDR3 nucleotide sequence: TGTGCCAGCAGCTTATGGAACGGGACAGGTCGTGAAAAACTGTTTTTT. This encodes CASSLWNGTGREKLFF. The variable domain in full, completed from reference TRBV7-9 and TRBJ1-4, reads DTGVSQNPRHKITKRGQNVTFRCDPISEHNRLYWYRQTLGQGPEFLTYFQNEAQLEKSRLLSDRFSAERPKGSFSTLEIQRTEQGDSAMYLCASSLWNGTGREKLFFGSGTQLSVL.

This clone is a singleton in its sample. The same CDR3 arises from other DNA sequences in this sample as well. The chain recombines TRBV5-4 with TRBJ2-3; D unresolved. In germline, CDR1 is SGHNT, CDR2 YYREEE (reference sequence). The CDR3 is 11 amino acids. Trimming stripped 4 bases from V and 2 bases from J, with 2 bases between. DNA for the CDR3: TGTGCCAGCAGCCTCACAGATACGCAGTATTTT. It specifies CASSLTDTQYF. Based on the CDR3 plus reference TRBV5-4 and TRBJ2-3, the full variable domain is ETGVTQSPTHLIKTRGQQVTLRCSSQSGHNTVSWYQQALGQGPQFIFQYYREEENGRGNFPPRFSGLQFPNYSSELNVNALELDDSALYLCASSLTDTQYFGPGTRLTVL.

The chain has TRBV5-8 and TRBJ2-7; the D is unclear. With 7 bases removed from V and 4 bases from J, the gap between germline ends came to 9 bases. Germline CDR1 is SGHTS and CDR2 is YDEGEE. CDR3 length: 11 amino acids. As DNA, the CDR3 is TGTGCCAGCCCCCTACCTTACGAGCAGTACTTC. Protein: CASPLPYEQYF.

The chain recombines TRBV9 with TRBJ2-1, with a tentative D call TRBD2 (5 bases). Germline V gene sequence: CDR1 SGDLS, CDR2 YYNGEE. The V end was cut by 4 bases, the J end by 10 bases, with 12 bases between. The CDR3 extends over 12 amino acids. CDR3 sequence reads: CASSRDPREQFF. The CDR3 DNA reads as TGTGCCAGCAGCCGGGATCCCAGGGAGCAGTTCTTC. Together with reference TRBV9 and TRBJ2-1, the CDR3 gives the full variable domain: DSGVTQTPKHLITATGQRVTLRCSPRSGDLSVYWYQQSLDQGLQFLIQYYNGEERAKGNILERFSAQQFPDLHSELNLSSLELGDSALYFCASSRDPREQFFGPGTRLTVL.

This clone was seen more than once but under ten times. The chain recombines TRBV27 with TRBJ1-3, with 9 bases aligning to TRBD1. The CDR3 sequence is 15 residues long. Per germline, CDR1 MNHEY and CDR2 SMNVEV (reference sequence). V lost 9 bases and J lost 1; bases outside the gene matches: 7. In DNA, the CDR3 is TGTGCCAGAAAGAACGGGACAGGGTCTGGAAACACCATATATTTT. This encodes CARKNGTGSGNTIYF.

The CDR3 DNA sequence: TGCGCCAGCAGCTTGACGGTCGCCGCCTACGAGCAGTACTTC. This sequence encodes CASSLTVAAYEQYF. The chain links TRBV5-1 to TRBJ2-5; D is unclear. TRBJ2-7 explains the end of the DNA better; the J call may be wrong. The CDR3 consists of 14 residues. Germline V gene lookup returns CDR1 SGHRS and CDR2 YFSETQ.

The chain carries TRBV19 and TRBJ2-2; possibly TRBD1 for D (6 bases). The ends were cut back, 1 base at V and 1 base at J, with 10 bases in the middle. The CDR3 contains 16 residues. CDR1 LNHDA and CDR2 SQIVND come from the germline V gene (reference sequence). For the CDR3, the DNA is TGTGCCAGTAGTATAGTAGAGGGGGAGAACACCGGGGAGCTGTTTTTT. It encodes CASSIVEGENTGELFF.

V and J are TRBV30 and TRBJ1-2, with 10 bases aligning to TRBD1. The CDR3 sequence is 12 residues long. Per the germline V gene, CDR1 is GTSNPN and CDR2 is SVGIG (reference sequence). With 5 bases clipped from V and 6 bases from J, the junction kept 3 bases outside the gene matches. This CDR3 reads CAWGDRGDGYTF. The CDR3 DNA reads as TGTGCCTGGGGGGACAGGGGAGATGGCTACACCTTC.

The V gene is TRBV5-6, the J gene TRBJ1-2; TRBD1 might be the D (6 bases). This CDR3 is built from 15 residues. Germline V gene sequence: CDR1 SGHDT, CDR2 YYEEEE. With 0 bases removed from V and 5 bases from J, the gap between germline ends came to 14 bases. The CDR3 nucleotides are TGTGCCAGCAGCTTGGTACGGGGGCAAGTTTATGGCTACACCTTC. Amino acid sequence: CASSLVRGQVYGYTF.

V is TRBV5-4 and J is TRBJ2-2, with a tentative D call TRBD2 (5 bases). The CDR3 loop spans 15 amino acids. The V and J ends lost 1 base and 3 bases respectively, with 10 bases between them. Germline CDR1 SGHNT, CDR2 YYREEE (reference sequence). The CDR3 DNA sequence: TGTGCCAGCAGCTTGACTAGTAGTTACACCGGGGAGCTGTTTTTT. Its translation is CASSLTSSYTGELFF.

V usage is TRBV7-9 and J usage is TRBJ1-2; 8 bases fit TRBD1. Germline V CDR1 and CDR2: SEHNR, FQNEAQ (reference sequence). Trimming removed 1 base from V and 4 bases from J; junction bases left unmatched: 14. The length of the CDR3 is 18 residues. The CDR3 nucleotides read TGTGCCAGCAGCTTAGACGAGGCAGGGGGCGTTGGTTCCTATGGCTACACCTTC. Amino acid sequence: CASSLDEAGGVGSYGYTF.

The chain combines TRBV5-6 with TRBJ1-5, with unresolved D. The germline V gene encodes CDR1 SGHDT and CDR2 YYEEEE. The CDR3 runs 14 residues. Deletions cut 3 bases from V and 3 bases from J, with 10 bases between. The CDR3 nucleotides read TGTGCCAGCAGCTCGGCAGGTCCCAATCAGCCCCAGCATTTT. The encoded protein is CASSSAGPNQPQHF.

This rearrangement joins TRBV15 to TRBJ1-2; 7 nucleotides line up with TRBD1. Unmatched junction bases numbered 2, after V lost 3 bases and J lost 4 bases. Germline CDR1 is LNHNV and CDR2 is YYDKDF (reference sequence). This CDR3 is 13 amino acids long. This CDR3 reads CATSSRDSYGYTF. CDR3 nucleotides: TGTGCCACCAGCAGCCGGGACAGCTATGGCTACACCTTC.

V and J are TRBV27 and TRBJ2-1, with D hard to call. Germline lookup yields CDR1 MNHEY and CDR2 SMNVEV (reference sequence). Trimming left V 1 base short and J 10 bases short, with 8 bases between. CDR3 length equals 12 residues. The CDR3 DNA reads as TGTGCCAGCAGTTTATTGTCCGGAGAGCAGTTCTTC. Translated: CASSLLSGEQFF.

The rearrangement joins TRBV27 to TRBJ2-5; maybe TRBD1 (5 bases). The better agreement between TRBJ2-7 and the DNA end casts doubt on the J call. The CDR3 has 14 residues. Per germline, CDR1 MNHEY and CDR2 SMNVEV (reference sequence). The CDR3 DNA follows: TGTGCCAGCACCTCTTACAGGAGCTCCTACGAGCAGTACTTC. This codes for CASTSYRSSYEQYF.

The J gene is TRBJ2-1, the V gene TRBV4-3, with a possible D match to TRBD2 (6 bases). The CDR3 sequence is 15 residues long. V gave up 1 base and J gave up 8 bases, with 15 bases separating them. Germline V gives CDR1 LGHNA, CDR2 YSLEER. In nucleotides, the CDR3 is TGCGCCAGCAGCCAAGGGGGTCGCGGGGTCGATGAGCAGTTCTTC. Amino acid sequence: CASSQGGRGVDEQFF.

This chain links TRBV7-2 with TRBJ2-7, with a tentative D call TRBD1 (6 bases). The V end lost 5 bases, the J end lost 2 bases, and 19 bases lay between the germline ends. This CDR3 contains 16 residues. Germline-derived CDR1 and CDR2 are SGHTA and FQGNSA. The CDR3 loop is CASSPTSRGLTYEQYF. CDR3 nucleotide sequence: TGTGCCAGCAGCCCAACCTCCAGGGGTTTAACCTACGAGCAGTACTTC.

In regard to this clone: A junction boundary mismatches the germline segment, possibly from a read error. The V and J genes are TRBV14 and TRBJ2-5, with unresolved D. Germline V gene data show CDR1 as SGHDN and CDR2 as FVKESK. CDR3 length: 14 amino acids. The CDR3 DNA follows: TGTGCCAGCAGTCAAGCTAGATTCCCAGAGACCCAGTACTTC. The encoded protein is CASSQARFPETQYF.

The V call is TRBV10-2, the J call TRBJ2-1, with no clear D. With 3 bases removed from V and 2 bases from J, the gap between germline ends came to 17 bases. Germline CDR1 and CDR2: WSHSY and SAAADI. There are 17 residues in the CDR3. As DNA, the CDR3 is TGCGCCAGCAGTGAAGTTGGAGAAAGCCTGGCCTACAATGAGCAGTTCTTC. Protein sequence: CASSEVGESLAYNEQFF.